The 13 T cell receptor beta chains below were found in one sample sequenced in a study of blood T cell repertoires in COVID-19. Assay: immunoSEQ multiplex PCR; the TCRdb copy retains only in-frame clones and omits some. The sample has roughly 170,000 clones, 70% to 90% seen once. Sequencing was carried out using PBMCs or T cells enriched from blood (not recorded which). The receptors come from a woman aged 45-65 years who had recovered from COVID-19.

This clone was recorded once. CDR3 sequence: CASEAPATNEQFF. CDR3 in DNA: TGTGCCAGCGAGGCTCCCGCGACGAATGAGCAGTTCTTC. The rearrangement joins TRBV9 to TRBJ2-1; D gene unclear. V gave up 7 bases and J gave up 7 bases, with 15 bases separating them. CDR3 length: 13 amino acids. In germline, CDR1 is SGDLS, CDR2 YYNGEE.

V and J are TRBV6-5 and TRBJ2-1, with D possibly TRBD2 on 6 matching bases. CDR3 size: 15 residues. The germline V gene has CDR1 MNHEY and CDR2 SVGAGI. V lost 5 bases, J lost 8 bases, and 19 bases lay in between. The CDR3 bases are TGTGCCAGCAGTCGAGCCCTCAAGGAGGGCGATGAGCAGTTCTTC. Amino acid sequence: CASSRALKEGDEQFF.

The chain uses TRBV5-1 and TRBJ2-1, with D possibly being TRBD1 (6 bases). This CDR3 region has 12 residues. V was pared by 4 bases and J by 10 bases, with 12 bases between. In germline, CDR1 is SGHRS, CDR2 YFSETQ. The CDR3 reads CASSPPGTEQFF. As DNA, the CDR3 is TGCGCCAGCAGCCCCCCCGGGACAGAGCAGTTCTTC.

The chain joins TRBV5-1 to TRBJ1-6; 9 nucleotides align to TRBD1. Germline V gives CDR1 SGHRS, CDR2 YFSETQ. V lost 0 bases and J lost 10; bases outside the gene matches: 5. CDR3 length: 15 amino acids. The chain's CDR3 is CASSLADRGGSPLHF. CDR3 bases: TGCGCCAGCAGCTTGGCGGACAGGGGTGGGTCACCCCTCCACTTT.

V usage is TRBV15 and J usage is TRBJ1-4, with 7 bases identical to TRBD1. CDR1 is LNHNV, CDR2 YYDKDF, per germline (reference sequence). The V gene end was trimmed by 0 bases and the J gene end by 6 bases; junction bases not matched to a gene: 7. The CDR3 length is 16 residues. The CDR3 DNA reads as TGTGCCACCAGCAGAGATAGGGGGACAGCAGATGAAAAACTGTTTTTT. This gives the protein CATSRDRGTADEKLFF.

The V and J genes are TRBV14 and TRBJ2-7, with TRBD2 identical over 7 bases. The ends lost 4 bases at V and 3 bases at J; junction bases unmatched: 9. CDR3 size: 15 residues. The germline V gene encodes CDR1 SGHDN and CDR2 FVKESK. The CDR3 DNA is TGTGCCAGCAGCCCAAGGGAGGGAGGGGACTACGAGCAGTACGTC. Its protein product is CASSPREGGDYEQYV.

The genes are TRBV28 and TRBJ2-7; 8 bases fit TRBD1. CDR3 length: 14 residues. V dropped 6 bases and J dropped 6; count of bases not matched to a gene: 10. CDR1 MDHEN and CDR2 SYDVKM come from the germline V gene. The CDR3 nucleotides read TGTGCCAGCAGGGCCGGACAGGGCATTGGCGAGCAGTACGTC. The encoded protein is CASRAGQGIGEQYV.

V usage is TRBV13 and J usage is TRBJ1-5; TRBD1 aligns across 7 bases. Germline CDR1 PRHDT, CDR2 FYEKMQ (reference sequence). This CDR3 is 15 amino acids long. V shed 3 bases and J 9 bases; nucleotides not matched to a gene: 11. CDR3 amino acids: CASSLGRQGRGPQHF. The CDR3 DNA follows: TGTGCCAGCAGCTTGGGCCGACAGGGACGCGGGCCCCAGCATTTT. The full variable domain, rest sourced from reference TRBV13 and TRBJ1-5, is AAGVIQSPRHLIKEKRETATLKCYPIPRHDTVYWYQQGPGQDPQFLISFYEKMQSDKGSIPDRFSAQQFSDYHSELNMSSLELGDSALYFCASSLGRQGRGPQHFGDGTRLSIL.

V is TRBV28 and J is TRBJ1-3; tentative D call: TRBD1 (5 bases). The germline gives CDR1 MDHEN, CDR2 SYDVKM. This CDR3 is built from 15 residues. Deletions cut 8 bases from V and 6 bases from J, with 20 bases between. The CDR3 region has the DNA TGTGCCAGCTGTCCGTGGGGGAGGGCTGCAAACACCATATATTTT. It is translated as CASCPWGRAANTIYF.

The chain couples TRBV6-5 to TRBJ1-1, with 8 nucleotides matching TRBD1. Germline V lookup: CDR1 MNHEY, CDR2 SVGAGI. CDR3 length: 12 amino acids. Trimming removed 7 bases from V and 11 bases from J; junction bases left unmatched: 9. CDR3 nucleotides: TGTGCCAGCACCCAGAGGACAGGGCGGGCTTTCTTT. It yields the protein CASTQRTGRAFF.

V and J are TRBV6-1 and TRBJ1-6, with 7 bases fitting TRBD1. With V trimmed by 2 bases and J by 1 base, 14 bases remained unmatched. This CDR3 is built from 20 residues. Germline CDR1 is MNHNS and CDR2 is SASEGT. The CDR3 loop is CASSERGLRDVRSYNSPLHF. DNA for the CDR3: TGTGCCAGCAGTGAAAGGGGGCTAAGGGATGTTAGGTCCTATAATTCACCCCTCCACTTT.

The J gene is TRBJ1-2, the V gene TRBV6-5; maybe TRBD1 (6 bases). The germline V gene encodes CDR1 MNHEY and CDR2 SVGAGI. This CDR3 region has 13 residues. V was shortened by 8 bases and J by 8 bases, with 18 bases between the two germline ends. CDR3 bases: TGTGCCAGCTACAATGGACAGAAGGAAGGCTACACCTTC. The encoded protein is CASYNGQKEGYTF.

CDR3 in DNA: TGTGCCAGCAGCCAACCCGACAGGCGCGAAAAACTGTTTTTT. Translated: CASSQPDRREKLFF. The chain employs TRBV16 and TRBJ1-4, with TRBD1 as a possible D gene (6 bases). Germline CDR1 and CDR2: KGHSY and FQNENV. Trimming removed 2 bases at V and 8 bases at J, with 12 bases between. There are 14 residues in the CDR3.